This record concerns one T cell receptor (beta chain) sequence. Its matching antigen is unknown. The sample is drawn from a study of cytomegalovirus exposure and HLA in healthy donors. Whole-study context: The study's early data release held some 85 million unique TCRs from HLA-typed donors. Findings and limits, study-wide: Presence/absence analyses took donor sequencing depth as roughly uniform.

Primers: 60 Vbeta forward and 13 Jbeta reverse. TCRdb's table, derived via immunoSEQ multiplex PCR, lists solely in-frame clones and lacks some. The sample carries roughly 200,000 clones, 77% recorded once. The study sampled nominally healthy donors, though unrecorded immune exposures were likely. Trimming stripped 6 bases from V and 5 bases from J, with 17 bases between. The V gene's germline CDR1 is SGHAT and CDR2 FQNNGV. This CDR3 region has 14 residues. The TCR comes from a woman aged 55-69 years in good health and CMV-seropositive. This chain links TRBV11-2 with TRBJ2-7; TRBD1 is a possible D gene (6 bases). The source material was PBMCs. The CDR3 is CASRIRDNLNEQYF. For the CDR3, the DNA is TGTGCCAGCAGGATCCGGGACAACCTTAACGAGCAGTACTTC.